This is a list of T cell receptor beta chains from one sample in a study of neurological immune-mediated disorders. TCRdb reprocessed the 5' RACE reads via MiXCR and lists one record per CDR3 protein. The sample shows about 62,000 distinct CDR3 sequences, around 3.8% of them seen only once. Sequencing used PBMCs. The receptors come from a woman between 50 and 59 years old with multiple sclerosis. The CDR3 runs from the conserved cysteine through the conserved F or W. Each record gives: CDR3 DNA, CDR3 protein, J gene, D gene, clone size, V gene. D genes are given only for firm matches. Not every row has a clone size; where given, it reads once, few, many or a size class.

CDR3nt: TGTGCCAGCAGCCCCTACGTACAGGGTAGCAATCAGCCCCAGCATTTT
CDR3aa: CASSPYVQGSNQPQHF
j_gene: TRBJ1-5
d_gene: NA
abundance: NA
v_gene: TRBV7-2

CDR3nt: TGTGCCAGTAGCCAAGAGACCCAGTACTTC
CDR3aa: CASSQETQYF
j_gene: TRBJ2-5
d_gene: NA
abundance: many
v_gene: TRBV28

CDR3nt: TGTGCCAGCAGTCTATACAGGACAGGCACAGATACGCAGTATTTT
CDR3aa: CASSLYRTGTDTQYF
j_gene: TRBJ2-3
d_gene: NA
abundance: NA
v_gene: TRBV6-6

CDR3nt: TGCGCCAGCAGCTTGGGAGAGACCCAGTACTTC
CDR3aa: CASSLGETQYF
j_gene: TRBJ2-5
d_gene: NA
abundance: medium-sized
v_gene: TRBV12-3/TRBV12-4

CDR3nt: TGTGCCAGCAGCCCACCTAAGGTAGCGGGAGAAGGTTACGAGCAGTACTTC
CDR3aa: CASSPPKVAGEGYEQYF
j_gene: TRBJ2-7
d_gene: TRBD2
abundance: many
v_gene: TRBV5-5

CDR3nt: TGTGCCAGCAGCACTGGACTGGCGCAGTTCTTC
CDR3aa: CASSTGLAQFF
j_gene: TRBJ2-1
d_gene: NA
abundance: many
v_gene: TRBV7-3

CDR3nt: TGTGCCAGCGGAAAGCGGACGAACACCGGGGAGCTGTTTTTT
CDR3aa: CASGKRTNTGELFF
j_gene: TRBJ2-2
d_gene: NA
abundance: NA
v_gene: TRBV28

CDR3nt: TGTGCCAGCAGTGAAGGGTTTACCCACCAAGAGACCCAGTACTTC
CDR3aa: CASSEGFTHQETQYF
j_gene: TRBJ2-5
d_gene: NA
abundance: many
v_gene: TRBV6-1

CDR3nt: TGTGCCAGCAGCCCCCTAGGACCAAGTGGATATGGCTACACCTTC
CDR3aa: CASSPLGPSGYGYTF
j_gene: TRBJ1-2
d_gene: NA
abundance: many
v_gene: TRBV3-1

CDR3nt: TGTGCCAGCAGCCCAGGGACAGGGGGCCTCTACGAGCAGTACTTC
CDR3aa: CASSPGTGGLYEQYF
j_gene: TRBJ2-7
d_gene: TRBD1
abundance: NA
v_gene: TRBV7-6

CDR3nt: TGCAGTGCTAGAGACAGAAGTAATGAGCAGTTCTTC
CDR3aa: CSARDRSNEQFF
j_gene: TRBJ2-1
d_gene: NA
abundance: many
v_gene: TRBV20-1

CDR3nt: TGCAGCGTCCTACTAGCGGGAGAGGGCGAGCAGTACTTC
CDR3aa: CSVLLAGEGEQYF
j_gene: TRBJ2-7
d_gene: TRBD2
abundance: many
v_gene: TRBV29-1